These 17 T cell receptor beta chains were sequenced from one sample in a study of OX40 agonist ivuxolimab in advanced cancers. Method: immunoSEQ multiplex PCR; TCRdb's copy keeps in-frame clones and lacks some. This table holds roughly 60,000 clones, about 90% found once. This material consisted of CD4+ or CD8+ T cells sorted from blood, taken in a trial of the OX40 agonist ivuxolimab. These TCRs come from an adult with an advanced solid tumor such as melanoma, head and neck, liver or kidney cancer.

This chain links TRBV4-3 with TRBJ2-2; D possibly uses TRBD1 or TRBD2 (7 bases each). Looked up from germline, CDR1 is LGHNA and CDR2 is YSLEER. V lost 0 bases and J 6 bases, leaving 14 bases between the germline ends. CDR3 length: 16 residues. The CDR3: CASSQETAGGAGELFF. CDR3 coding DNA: TGCGCCAGCAGCCAAGAGACGGCAGGGGGGGCCGGGGAGCTGTTTTTT.

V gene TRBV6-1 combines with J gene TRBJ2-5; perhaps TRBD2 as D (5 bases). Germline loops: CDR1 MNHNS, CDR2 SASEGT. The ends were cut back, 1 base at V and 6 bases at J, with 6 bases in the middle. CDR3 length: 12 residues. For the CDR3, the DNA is TGTGCCAGCAGTGAAGGAGGGCAGACCCAGTACTTC. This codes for CASSEGGQTQYF.

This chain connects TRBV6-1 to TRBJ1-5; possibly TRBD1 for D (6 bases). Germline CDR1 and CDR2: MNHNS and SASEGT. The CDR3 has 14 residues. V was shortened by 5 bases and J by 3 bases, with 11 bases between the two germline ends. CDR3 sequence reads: CASSYQGHNQPQHF. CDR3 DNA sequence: TGTGCCAGCAGTTATCAGGGACACAATCAGCCCCAGCATTTT.

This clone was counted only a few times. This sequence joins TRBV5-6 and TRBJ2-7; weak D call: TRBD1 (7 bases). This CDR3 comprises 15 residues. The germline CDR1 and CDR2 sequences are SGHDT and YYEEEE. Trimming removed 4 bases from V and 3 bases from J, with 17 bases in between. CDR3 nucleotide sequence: TGTGCCAGCAGCCGACTAGGACAGGTGGACTACGAGCAGTACTTC. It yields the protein CASSRLGQVDYEQYF.

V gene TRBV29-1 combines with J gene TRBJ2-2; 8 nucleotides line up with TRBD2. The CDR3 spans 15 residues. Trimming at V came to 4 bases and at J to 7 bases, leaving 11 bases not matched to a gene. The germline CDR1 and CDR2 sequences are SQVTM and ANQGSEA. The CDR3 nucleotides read TGCAGCGTTGTGGTAGGGTCAGCGGGAGTCGGGGAGCTGTTTTTT. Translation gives CSVVVGSAGVGELFF.

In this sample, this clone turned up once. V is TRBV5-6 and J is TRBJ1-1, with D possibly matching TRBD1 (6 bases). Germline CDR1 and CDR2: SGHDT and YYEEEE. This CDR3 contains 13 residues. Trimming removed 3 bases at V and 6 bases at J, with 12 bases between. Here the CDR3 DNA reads TGTGCCAGCAGCTGGGGCGGGGGCGCTGAAGCTTTCTTT. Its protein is CASSWGGGAEAFF.

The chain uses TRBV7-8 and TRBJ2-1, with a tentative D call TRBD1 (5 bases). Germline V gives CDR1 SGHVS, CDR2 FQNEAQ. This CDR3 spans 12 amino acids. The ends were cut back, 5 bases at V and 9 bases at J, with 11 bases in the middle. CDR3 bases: TGTGCCAGCAGCCACCCTAGGGGTGAGCAGTTCTTC. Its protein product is CASSHPRGEQFF. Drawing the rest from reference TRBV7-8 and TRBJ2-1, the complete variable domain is GAGVSQSPRYKVAKRGQDVALRCDPISGHVSLFWYQQALGQGPEFLTYFQNEAQLDKSGLPSDRFFAERPEGSVSTLKIQRTQQEDSAVYLCASSHPRGEQFFGPGTRLTVL.

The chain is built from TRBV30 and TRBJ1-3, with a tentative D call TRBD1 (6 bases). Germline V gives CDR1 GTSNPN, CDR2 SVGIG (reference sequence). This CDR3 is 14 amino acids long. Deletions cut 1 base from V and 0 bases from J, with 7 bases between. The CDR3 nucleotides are TGTGCCTGGAGTGGGGACAACTCTGGAAACACCATATATTTT. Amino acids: CAWSGDNSGNTIYF.

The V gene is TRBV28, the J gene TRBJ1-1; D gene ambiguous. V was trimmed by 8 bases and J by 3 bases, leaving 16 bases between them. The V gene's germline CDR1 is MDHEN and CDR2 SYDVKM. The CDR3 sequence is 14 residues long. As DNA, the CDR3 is TGTGCCAGCGGTTATCAGGTCGACGACACTGAAGCTTTCTTT. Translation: CASGYQVDDTEAFF.

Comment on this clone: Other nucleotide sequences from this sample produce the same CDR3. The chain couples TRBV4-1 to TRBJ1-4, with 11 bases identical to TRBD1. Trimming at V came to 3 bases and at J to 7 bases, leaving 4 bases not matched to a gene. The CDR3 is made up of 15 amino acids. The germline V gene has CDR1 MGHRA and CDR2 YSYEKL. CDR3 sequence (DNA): TGCGCCAGCAGCCAGGGACAGGGGGGTATTGAAAAACTGTTTTTT. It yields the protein CASSQGQGGIEKLFF.

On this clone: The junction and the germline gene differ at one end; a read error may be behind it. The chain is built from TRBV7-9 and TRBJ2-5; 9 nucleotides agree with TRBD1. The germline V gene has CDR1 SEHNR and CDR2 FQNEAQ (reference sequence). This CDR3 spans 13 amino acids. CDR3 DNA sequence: TGTGCCAGCAGCTTAGGGTCGGGACAGGGATTGGACTTC. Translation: CASSLGSGQGLDF.

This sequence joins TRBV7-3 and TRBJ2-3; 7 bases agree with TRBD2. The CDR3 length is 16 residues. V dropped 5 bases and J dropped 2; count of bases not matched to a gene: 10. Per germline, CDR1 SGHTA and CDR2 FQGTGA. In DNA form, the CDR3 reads TGTGCCAGCAGCCCCGACGGGACTAAATACACAGATACGCAGTATTTT. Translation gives CASSPDGTKYTDTQYF.

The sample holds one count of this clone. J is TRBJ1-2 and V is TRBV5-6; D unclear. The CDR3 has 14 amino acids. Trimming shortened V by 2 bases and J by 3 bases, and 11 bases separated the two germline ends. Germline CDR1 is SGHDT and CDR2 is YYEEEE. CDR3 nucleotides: TGTGCCAGCAGCTTAAAACGGGGTGACTATGGCTACACCTTC. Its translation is CASSLKRGDYGYTF.

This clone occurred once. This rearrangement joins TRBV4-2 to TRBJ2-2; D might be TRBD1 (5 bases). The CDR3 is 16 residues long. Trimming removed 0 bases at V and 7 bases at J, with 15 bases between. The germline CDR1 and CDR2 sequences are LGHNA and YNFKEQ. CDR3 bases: TGTGCCAGCAGCCAAGAGGGCAGGGTAGAAGTCGGGGAGCTGTTTTTT. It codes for CASSQEGRVEVGELFF.

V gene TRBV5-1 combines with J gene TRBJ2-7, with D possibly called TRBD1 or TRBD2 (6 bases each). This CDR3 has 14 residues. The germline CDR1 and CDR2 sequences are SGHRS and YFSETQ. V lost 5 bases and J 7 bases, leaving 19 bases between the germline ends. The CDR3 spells CASSSKGGPLEQYF. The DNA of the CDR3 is TGCGCCAGCAGTTCCAAGGGGGGTCCTCTGGAGCAGTACTTC.

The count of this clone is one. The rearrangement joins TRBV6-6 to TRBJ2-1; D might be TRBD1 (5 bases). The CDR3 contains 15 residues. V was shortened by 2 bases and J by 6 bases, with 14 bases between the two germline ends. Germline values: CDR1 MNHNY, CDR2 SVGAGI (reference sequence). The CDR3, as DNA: TGTGCCAGCAGTTACCCTGGGGCAGCGACCAATGAGCAGTTCTTC. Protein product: CASSYPGAATNEQFF.

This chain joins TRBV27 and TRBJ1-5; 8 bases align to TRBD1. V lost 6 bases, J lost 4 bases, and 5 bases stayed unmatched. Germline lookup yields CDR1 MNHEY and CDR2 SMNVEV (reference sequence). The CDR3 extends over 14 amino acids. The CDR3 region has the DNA TGTGCCAGCAGGCGGACAGGGCAAAATCAGCCCCAGCATTTT. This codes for CASRRTGQNQPQHF.